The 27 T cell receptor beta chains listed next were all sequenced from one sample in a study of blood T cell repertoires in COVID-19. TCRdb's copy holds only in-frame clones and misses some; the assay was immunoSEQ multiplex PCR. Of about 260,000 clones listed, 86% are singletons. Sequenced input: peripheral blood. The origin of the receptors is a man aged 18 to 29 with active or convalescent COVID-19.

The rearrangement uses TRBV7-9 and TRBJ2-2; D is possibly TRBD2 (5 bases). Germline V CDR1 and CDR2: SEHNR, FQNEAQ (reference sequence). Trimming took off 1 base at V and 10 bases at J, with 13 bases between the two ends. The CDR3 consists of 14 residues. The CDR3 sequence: CASSLVQAGEELFF. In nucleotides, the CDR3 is TGTGCCAGCAGCTTAGTTCAGGCCGGGGAGGAGCTGTTTTTT.

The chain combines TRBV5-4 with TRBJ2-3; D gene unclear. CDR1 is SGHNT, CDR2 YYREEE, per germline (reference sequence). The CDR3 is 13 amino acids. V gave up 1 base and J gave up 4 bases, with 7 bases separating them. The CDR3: CASSLPSADTQYF. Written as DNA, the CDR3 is TGTGCCAGCAGCTTGCCCAGCGCAGATACGCAGTATTTT.

DNA of the CDR3: TGCGCCAGCAGCTTTACAGGGAGAGACACTGAAGCTTTCTTT. It encodes CASSFTGRDTEAFF. The rearrangement joins TRBV5-1 to TRBJ1-1, with D possibly TRBD1 on 6 matching bases. Trimming shortened V by 2 bases and J by 3 bases, and 11 bases separated the two germline ends. The germline V gene encodes CDR1 SGHRS and CDR2 YFSETQ. This CDR3 comprises 14 residues.

The CDR3 spells CASSAGGPKGELFF. In DNA form, the CDR3 reads TGCGCCAGCAGTGCGGGGGGCCCTAAAGGGGAGCTGTTTTTT. The chain recombines TRBV5-1 with TRBJ2-2; 8 bases are shared with TRBD2. This CDR3 is built from 14 residues. CDR1 is SGHRS and CDR2 is YFSETQ in the germline V gene. V trimming: 5 bases; J trimming: 8 bases; junction bases outside the gene matches: 8.

The CDR3 sequence: CASSFRGAPTQYF. The CDR3 DNA is TGTGCCAGCAGCTTCCGCGGGGCCCCGACCCAGTACTTC. The gene calls are TRBV7-2 and TRBJ2-5, with D possibly TRBD2 on 6 matching bases. This CDR3 is 13 amino acids long. The germline V and J ends were trimmed by 3 bases and 7 bases, with 12 bases remaining between them. Germline V gene sequence: CDR1 SGHTA, CDR2 FQGNSA. Full variable domain (rest looked up from reference TRBV7-2 and TRBJ2-5): GAGVSQSPSNKVTEKGKDVELRCDPISGHTALYWYRQSLGQGLEFLIYFQGNSAPDKSGLPSDRFSAERTGGSVSTLTIQRTQQEDSAVYLCASSFRGAPTQYFGPGTRLLVL.

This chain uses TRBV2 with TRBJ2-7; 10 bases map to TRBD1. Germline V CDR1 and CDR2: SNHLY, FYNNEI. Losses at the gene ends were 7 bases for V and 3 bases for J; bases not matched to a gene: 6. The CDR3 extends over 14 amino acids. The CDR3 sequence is CASNGQGGDYEQYF. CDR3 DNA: TGTGCCAGCAACGGACAGGGGGGGGACTACGAGCAGTACTTC.

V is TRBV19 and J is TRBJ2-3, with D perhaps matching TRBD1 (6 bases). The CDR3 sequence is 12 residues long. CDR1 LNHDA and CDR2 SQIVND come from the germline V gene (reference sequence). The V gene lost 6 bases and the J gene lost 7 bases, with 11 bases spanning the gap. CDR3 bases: TGTGCCAGTAGGAGCAGGGGAAATACGCAGTATTTT. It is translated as CASRSRGNTQYF.

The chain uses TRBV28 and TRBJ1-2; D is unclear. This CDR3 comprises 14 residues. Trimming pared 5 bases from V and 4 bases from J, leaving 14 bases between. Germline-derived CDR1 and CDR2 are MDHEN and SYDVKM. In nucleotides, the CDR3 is TGTGCCAGCAGTGGCCCGGAGGAGCTCTATGGCTACACCTTC. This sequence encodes CASSGPEELYGYTF.

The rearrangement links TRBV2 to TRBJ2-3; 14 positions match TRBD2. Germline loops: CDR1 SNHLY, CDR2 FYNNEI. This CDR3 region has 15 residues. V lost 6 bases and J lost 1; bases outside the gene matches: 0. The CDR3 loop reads CASRTSGRGTDTQYF. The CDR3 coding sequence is TGTGCCAGCAGGACTAGCGGGAGGGGCACAGATACGCAGTATTTT.

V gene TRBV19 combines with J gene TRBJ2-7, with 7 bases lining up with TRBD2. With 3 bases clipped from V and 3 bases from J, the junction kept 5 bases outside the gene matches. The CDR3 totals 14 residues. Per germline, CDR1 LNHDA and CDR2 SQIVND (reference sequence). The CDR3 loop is CASSISSGVYEQYF. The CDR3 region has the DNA TGTGCCAGTAGTATCTCGAGCGGGGTCTACGAGCAGTACTTC.

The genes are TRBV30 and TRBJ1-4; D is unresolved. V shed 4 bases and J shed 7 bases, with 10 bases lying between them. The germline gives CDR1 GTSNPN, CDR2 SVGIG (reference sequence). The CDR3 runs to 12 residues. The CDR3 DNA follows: TGTGCCTGGAAAACCGCGGGTGAAAAACTGTTTTTT. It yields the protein CAWKTAGEKLFF.

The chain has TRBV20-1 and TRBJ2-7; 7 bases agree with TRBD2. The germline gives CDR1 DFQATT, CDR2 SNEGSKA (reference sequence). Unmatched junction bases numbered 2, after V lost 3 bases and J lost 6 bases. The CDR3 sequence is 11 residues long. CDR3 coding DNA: TGCAGTGCTAGTTCGGGGGGCGAGCAGTACTTC. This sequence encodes CSASSGGEQYF.

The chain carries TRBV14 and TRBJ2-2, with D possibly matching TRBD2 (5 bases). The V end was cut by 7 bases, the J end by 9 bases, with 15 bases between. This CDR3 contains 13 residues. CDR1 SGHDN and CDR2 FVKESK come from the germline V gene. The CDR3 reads CASTRTGVRELFF. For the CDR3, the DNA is TGTGCCAGCACCCGAACCGGGGTCCGGGAGCTGTTTTTT.

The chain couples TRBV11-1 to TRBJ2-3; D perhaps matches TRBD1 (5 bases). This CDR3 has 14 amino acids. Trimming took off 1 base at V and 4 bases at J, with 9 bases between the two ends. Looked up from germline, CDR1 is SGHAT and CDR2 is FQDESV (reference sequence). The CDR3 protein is CASSLGGSADTQYF. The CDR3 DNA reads TGTGCCAGCAGCTTAGGGGGCTCAGCAGATACGCAGTATTTT.

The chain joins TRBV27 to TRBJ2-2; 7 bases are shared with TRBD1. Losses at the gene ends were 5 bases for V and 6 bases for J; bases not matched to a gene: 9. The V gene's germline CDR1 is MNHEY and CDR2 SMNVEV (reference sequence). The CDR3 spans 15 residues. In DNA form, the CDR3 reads TGTGCCAGCAGTCCACAGGGACAGTTGGCCGGGGAGCTGTTTTTT. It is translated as CASSPQGQLAGELFF.

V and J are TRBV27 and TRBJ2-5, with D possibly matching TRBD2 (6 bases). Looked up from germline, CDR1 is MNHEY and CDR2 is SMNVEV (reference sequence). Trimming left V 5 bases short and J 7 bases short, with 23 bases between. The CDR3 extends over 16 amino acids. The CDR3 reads CASSLLGEGGEVTQYF. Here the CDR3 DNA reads TGTGCCAGCAGTCTCCTTGGCGAGGGCGGGGAAGTGACCCAGTACTTC.

The CDR3: CASSLTQGRNEKLFF. DNA for the CDR3: TGTGCCAGCAGCCTAACCCAGGGGAGAAATGAAAAACTGTTTTTT. The chain employs TRBV28 and TRBJ1-4, with D maybe TRBD1 (6 bases). In germline, CDR1 is MDHEN, CDR2 SYDVKM. V lost 6 bases, J lost 5 bases, and 16 bases lay in between. The CDR3 is 15 amino acids.

CDR3 coding DNA: TGTGCCAGCAGCCCGAATAGGGGTTCACCCCTCCACTTT. Translating gives CASSPNRGSPLHF. The chain combines TRBV5-4 with TRBJ1-6; possibly TRBD1 for D (5 bases). V lost 4 bases to trimming and J lost 9 bases, with 11 bases between them. This CDR3 is 13 amino acids long. Germline loops: CDR1 SGHNT, CDR2 YYREEE (reference sequence). Full variable domain (missing parts from reference TRBV5-4 and TRBJ1-6): ETGVTQSPTHLIKTRGQQVTLRCSSQSGHNTVSWYQQALGQGPQFIFQYYREEENGRGNFPPRFSGLQFPNYSSELNVNALELDDSALYLCASSPNRGSPLHFGNGTRLTVT.

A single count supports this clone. This chain's CDR3 is CASSQYRDIRLHF. The CDR3 nucleotides read TGTGCCAGCAGCCAGTACCGGGACATTCGTTTACATTTT. The rearrangement links TRBV3-1 (or the pseudogene TRBV3-2) to TRBJ1-5, with D tentatively TRBD1 (6 bases). CDR1 LGHDT and CDR2 YNNKEL come from the germline V gene (reference sequence). The CDR3 length is 13 residues. Trimming left V 3 bases short and J 16 bases short, with 19 bases between.

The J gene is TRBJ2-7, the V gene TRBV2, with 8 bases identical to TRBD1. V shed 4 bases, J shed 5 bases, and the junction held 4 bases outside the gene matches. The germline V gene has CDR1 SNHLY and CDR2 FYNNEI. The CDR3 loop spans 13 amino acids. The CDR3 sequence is CASSGTGPHEQYF. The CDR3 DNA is TGTGCCAGCAGTGGGACAGGGCCCCACGAGCAGTACTTC.

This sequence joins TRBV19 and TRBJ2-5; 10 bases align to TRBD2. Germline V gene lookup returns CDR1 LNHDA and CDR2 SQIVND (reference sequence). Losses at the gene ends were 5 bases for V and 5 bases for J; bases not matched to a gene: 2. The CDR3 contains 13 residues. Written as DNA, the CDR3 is TGTGCCAGTAGTCCTAGCGGGAGTGAGACCCAGTACTTC. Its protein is CASSPSGSETQYF.

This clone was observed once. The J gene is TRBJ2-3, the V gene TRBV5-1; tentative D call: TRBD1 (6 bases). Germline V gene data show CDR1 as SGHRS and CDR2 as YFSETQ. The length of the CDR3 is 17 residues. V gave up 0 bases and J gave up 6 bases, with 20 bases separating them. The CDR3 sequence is CASSLVETGPTSDTQYF. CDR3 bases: TGCGCCAGCAGCTTGGTAGAAACAGGGCCTACATCGGATACGCAGTATTTT. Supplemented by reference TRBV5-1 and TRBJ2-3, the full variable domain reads KAGVTQTPRYLIKTRGQQVTLSCSPISGHRSVSWYQQTPGQGLQFLFEYFSETQRNKGNFPGRFSGRQFSNSRSEMNVSTLELGDSALYLCASSLVETGPTSDTQYFGPGTRLTVL.

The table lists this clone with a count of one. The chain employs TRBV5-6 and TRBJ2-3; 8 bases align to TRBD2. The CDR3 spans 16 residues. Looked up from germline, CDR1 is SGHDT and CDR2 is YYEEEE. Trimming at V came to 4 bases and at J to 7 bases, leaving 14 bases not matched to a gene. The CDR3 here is CASSPPRAGGRNTQYF. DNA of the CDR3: TGTGCCAGCAGCCCCCCCCGGGCGGGAGGTAGGAATACGCAGTATTTT.

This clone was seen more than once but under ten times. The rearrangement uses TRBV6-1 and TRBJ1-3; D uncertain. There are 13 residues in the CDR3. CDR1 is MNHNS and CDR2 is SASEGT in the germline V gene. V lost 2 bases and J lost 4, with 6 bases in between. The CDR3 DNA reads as TGTGCCAGCAGTGAAATACTCGGAAACACCATATATTTT. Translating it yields CASSEILGNTIYF.

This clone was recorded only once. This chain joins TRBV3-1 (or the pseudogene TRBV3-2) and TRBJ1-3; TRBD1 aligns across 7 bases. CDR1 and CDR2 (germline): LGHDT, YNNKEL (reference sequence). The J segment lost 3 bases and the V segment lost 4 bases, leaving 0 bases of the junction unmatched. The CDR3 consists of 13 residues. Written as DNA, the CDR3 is TGTGCCAGCAGCCGGACAGGTGGAAACACCATATATTTT. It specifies CASSRTGGNTIYF.

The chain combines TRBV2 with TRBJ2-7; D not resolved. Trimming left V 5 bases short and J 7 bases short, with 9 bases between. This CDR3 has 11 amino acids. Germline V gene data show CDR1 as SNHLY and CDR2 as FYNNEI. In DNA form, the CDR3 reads TGTGCCAGCAGTCCCTTTGTGGAGCAGTACTTC. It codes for CASSPFVEQYF.

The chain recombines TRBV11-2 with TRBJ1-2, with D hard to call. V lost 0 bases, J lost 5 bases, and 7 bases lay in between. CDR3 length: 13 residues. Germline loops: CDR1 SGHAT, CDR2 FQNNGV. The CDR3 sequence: CASSLESFYGYTF. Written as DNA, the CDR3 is TGTGCCAGCAGCTTAGAGTCTTTTTATGGCTACACCTTC.